Listed below are T cell receptor beta chains from one sample, sequenced in a study of sequential checkpoint blockade in melanoma. The protocol was immunoSEQ multiplex PCR, while the TCRdb copy is restricted to in-frame clones and leaves out a portion. The sample carries under 20,000 clones, 73% recorded once. The sample here was CD8+ T cells sorted from blood (inferred from file names), taken from a patient given nivolumab and ipilimumab in sequence. The receptor source for this set is a human donor with melanoma. Both conserved end residues are part of each CDR3. The D gene is left open where the match is weak. Rows give clone size only sometimes, using once, few, many, or a class for an expanded clone.

d_call,v_call,clone_size,j_call,cdr3_length,cdr3_nt,cdr3_aa
-,TRBV11-2,-,TRBJ2-1,11,TGTGCCAGCAGCTTTGCAGCGGTGCAGTTCTTC,CASSFAAVQFF
-,TRBV4-1,-,TRBJ2-1,13,TGCGCCAGCAGCCAGACTACGGGCCATGAGCAGTTCTTC,CASSQTTGHEQFF
-,TRBV27,few,TRBJ2-7,13,TGTGCCAGCAGTTTATCGAACCCGGGGGAGCAGTACTTC,CASSLSNPGEQYF
-,TRBV5-1,few,TRBJ2-4,15,TGCGCCAGCAGCACCGGGACTGTAGCCAAAAACATTCAGTACTTC,CASSTGTVAKNIQYF
TRBD1,TRBV27,-,TRBJ2-1,16,TGTGCCAGCAGTTTACGTTTGGACAGGCCGGACAATGAGCAGTTCTTC,CASSLRLDRPDNEQFF
-,TRBV6-5,-,TRBJ1-2,12,TGTGCCAGCAGATCCCTTAACTATGGCTACACCTTC,CASRSLNYGYTF
TRBD2,TRBV28,-,TRBJ2-1,17,TGTGCCAGCAGTTTACTATCCGGCGGGAGGGCCTACAATGAGCAGTTCTTC,CASSLLSGGRAYNEQFF
-,TRBV7-9,-,TRBJ1-2,16,TGTGCCAGCAGCTTCGGTCAGGAACAGGTAGTTGATGGCTACACCTTC,CASSFGQEQVVDGYTF
-,TRBV28,medium-sized,TRBJ1-1,11,TGTGCCAGCAGCCGGGACATTTGGGCTTTCTTT,CASSRDIWAFF
-,TRBV9,-,TRBJ2-6,17,TGTGCCAGCAGCCCCGGTGCGGGGTTCTCTGGGGCCAACGTCCTGACTTTC,CASSPGAGFSGANVLTF
-,TRBV5-4,-,TRBJ2-1,16,TGTGCCAGCAGCTTGGATGGGGGGTACTCCTACAATGAGCAGTTCTTC,CASSLDGGYSYNEQFF
TRBD1,TRBV28,-,TRBJ1-6,16,TGTGCCAGCAGTCCTTGGACAGGGGGCTATAATTCACCCCTCCACTTT,CASSPWTGGYNSPLHF
TRBD1,TRBV2,-,TRBJ2-7,14,TGTGCCAGCAGTGAGGGACAGGGGGGACACGAGCAGTACTTC,CASSEGQGGHEQYF
TRBD2,TRBV18,once,TRBJ2-1,14,TGTGCCAGCTCAGCATGGGACGGGGGGAATGAGCAGTTCTTC,CASSAWDGGNEQFF
-,TRBV7-9,-,TRBJ2-1,16,TGTGCCAGCAGCGACCCCCCGGGCGGGGCCTACAATGAGCAGTTCTTC,CASSDPPGGAYNEQFF
-,TRBV7-8,-,TRBJ2-7,11,TGTGCCAGCAGCGTCTCCTACGAGCAGTACTTC,CASSVSYEQYF
-,TRBV7-9,once,TRBJ1-1,15,TGTGCCAGCAGCTCATGGGAGTGGTTGGACAGAGAAGCTTTCTTT,CASSSWEWLDREAFF
-,TRBV12-2,once,TRBJ1-3,18,TGTGCAAGCCGCTTAGCGCGAACGAGGGATGGGTCTGGAAACACCATATATTTT,CASRLARTRDGSGNTIYF
TRBD2,TRBV10-3,-,TRBJ2-7,18,TGTGCCATCAGTGACCACGGACTAGCGGGAGGACCCTCCTACGAGCAGTACTTC,CAISDHGLAGGPSYEQYF
-,TRBV28,-,TRBJ2-7,12,TGTGCCAGCAGTTTTACGGGCTACGAGCAGTACTTC,CASSFTGYEQYF
TRBD1,TRBV5-1,-,TRBJ2-1,15,TGCGCCAGCAGCTTAGGGACAGGGCGGGACAATGAGCAGTTCTTC,CASSLGTGRDNEQFF
TRBD2,TRBV5-3,-,TRBJ2-7,14,TGTGCCAGAAGCTTGACGGGGGGTGGGTACGAGCAGTACTTC,CARSLTGGGYEQYF
-,TRBV9,few,TRBJ2-1,14,TGTGCCAGCAGCGTAGTACAGATTTACAATGAGCAGTTCTTC,CASSVVQIYNEQFF
-,TRBV9,medium-sized,TRBJ1-1,15,TGTGCCAGCAGCTCGCCACAGGGTATAGGGGCTGAAGCTTTCTTT,CASSSPQGIGAEAFF
TRBD1,TRBV4-2,-,TRBJ2-7,17,TGTGCCAGCAGCCAATATACAGGGGCCACACGCCTTGGTGAGCAGTACTTC,CASSQYTGATRLGEQYF
-,TRBV7-9,-,TRBJ2-5,14,TGTGCCAGCGGGAACAACAGGGTACAAGAGACCCAGTACTTC,CASGNNRVQETQYF
-,TRBV4-1,-,TRBJ2-7,15,TGCGCCAGCAGCCAAGATTGGGGCAGTTCCTACGAGCAGTACTTC,CASSQDWGSSYEQYF
TRBD2,TRBV4-3,-,TRBJ2-7,15,TGCGCCAGCAGCCAAGAAGCGGGGGATCCCTACGAGCAGTACTTC,CASSQEAGDPYEQYF
-,TRBV27,-,TRBJ1-1,14,TGTGCCAGCAGTTTCGTCGGTGAAAACACTGAAGCTTTCTTT,CASSFVGENTEAFF
-,TRBV27,-,TRBJ1-5,15,TGTGCCAGCAGTTTATCTTGGACGGGGGATCAGCCCCAGCATTTT,CASSLSWTGDQPQHF
TRBD2,TRBV28,-,TRBJ2-1,17,TGTGCCAGCAGTCCCCGACTAGCGGGAGACCTCTACAATGAGCAGTTCTTC,CASSPRLAGDLYNEQFF